Given below is one T cell receptor beta chain in context. Its antigen is still unknown. The entry originates in a study of glioma-infiltrating T cells. Study-level findings and limits: Tissue and blood shared very few CDR3 sequences. Tissue-blood divergence was below expectation in non-neoplastic patients, above in gliomas.

Trimming took 2 bases from V and 4 from J; bases not matched to a gene: 13. The germline gives CDR1 MNHEY, CDR2 SMNVEV (reference sequence). The CDR3 is made up of 18 amino acids. The iRepertoire nested amplicon-rescue multiplex PCR amplified TCR alpha and beta CDR3s from RNA. Input was about 85-450 ng of tissue mRNA or PBMC total RNA. TCRdb recomputed calls from the multiplex PCR reads with MiXCR, one row per CDR3 protein. The profile shows roughly 100,000 distinct CDR3 sequences, less than 30% of them singletons. The receptor comes from a human donor with low-grade glioma or glioblastoma, undergoing nonglioma brain surgery, or in good health (not recorded which). Sequencing was done on a sample of glioma tissue, nonneoplastic brain tissue, or PBMCs (not recorded which). The rearrangement joins TRBV27 to TRBJ2-3; 9 bases match TRBD2. CDR3 residues: CASSLPIAGGPIADTQYF. CDR3 in DNA: TGTGCCAGCAGTTTACCTATCGCGGGGGGGCCGATCGCAGATACGCAGTATTTT.